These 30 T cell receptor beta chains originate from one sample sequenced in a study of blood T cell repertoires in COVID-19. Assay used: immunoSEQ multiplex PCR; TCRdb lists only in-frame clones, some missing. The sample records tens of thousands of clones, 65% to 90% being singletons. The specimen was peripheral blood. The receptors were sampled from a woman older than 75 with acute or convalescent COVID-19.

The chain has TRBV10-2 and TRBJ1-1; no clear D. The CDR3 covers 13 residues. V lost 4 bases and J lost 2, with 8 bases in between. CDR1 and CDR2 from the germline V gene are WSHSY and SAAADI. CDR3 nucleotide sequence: TGCGCCAGCAGTGGGGAGGTAAACACTGAAGCTTTCTTT. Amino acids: CASSGEVNTEAFF.

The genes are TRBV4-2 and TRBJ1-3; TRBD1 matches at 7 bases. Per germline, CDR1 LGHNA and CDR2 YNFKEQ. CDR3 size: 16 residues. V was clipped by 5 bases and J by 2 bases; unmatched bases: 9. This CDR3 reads CASSTRDRAAGNTIYF. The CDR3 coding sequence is TGTGCCAGCAGCACACGCGACAGGGCCGCTGGAAACACCATATATTTT.

CDR3 bases: TGCGCCAGCAGCTTGGCCTGGTTACACTCCTACGAGCAGTACTTC. This gives the protein CASSLAWLHSYEQYF. This chain links TRBV5-1 with TRBJ2-7, with unresolved D. Germline V gene data show CDR1 as SGHRS and CDR2 as YFSETQ. Trimming stripped 0 bases from V and 0 bases from J, with 10 bases between. This CDR3 is 15 amino acids long.

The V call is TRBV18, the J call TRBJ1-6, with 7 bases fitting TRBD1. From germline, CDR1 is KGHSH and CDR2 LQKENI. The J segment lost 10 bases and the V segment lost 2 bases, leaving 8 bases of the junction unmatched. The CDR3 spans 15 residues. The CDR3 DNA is TGTGCCAGCTCACCAATAGGTCAGGGGGACTCACCCCTCCACTTT. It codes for CASSPIGQGDSPLHF.

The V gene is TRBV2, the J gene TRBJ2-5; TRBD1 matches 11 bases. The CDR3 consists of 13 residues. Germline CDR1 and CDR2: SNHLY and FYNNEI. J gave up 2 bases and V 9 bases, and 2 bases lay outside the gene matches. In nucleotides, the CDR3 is TGTGCCAGGAGGGACAGGGGGCAAGAGACCCAGTACTTC. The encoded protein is CARRDRGQETQYF.

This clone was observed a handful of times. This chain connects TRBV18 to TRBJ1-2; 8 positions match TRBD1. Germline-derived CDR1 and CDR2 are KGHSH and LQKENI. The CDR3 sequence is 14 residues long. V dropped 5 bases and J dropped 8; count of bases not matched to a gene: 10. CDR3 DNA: TGTGCCAGCTCAGCCGCAGGACAGGGCGGCGGCTACACCTTC. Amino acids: CASSAAGQGGGYTF.

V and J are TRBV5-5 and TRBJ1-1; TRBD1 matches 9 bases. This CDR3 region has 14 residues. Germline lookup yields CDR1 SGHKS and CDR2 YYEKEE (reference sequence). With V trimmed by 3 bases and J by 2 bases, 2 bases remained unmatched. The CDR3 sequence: CASSWTGENTEAFF. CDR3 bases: TGTGCCAGCAGCTGGACAGGGGAAAACACTGAAGCTTTCTTT.

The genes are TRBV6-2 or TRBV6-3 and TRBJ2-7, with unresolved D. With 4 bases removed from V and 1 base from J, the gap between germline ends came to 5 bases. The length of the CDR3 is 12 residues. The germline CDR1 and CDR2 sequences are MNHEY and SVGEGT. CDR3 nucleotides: TGTGCCAGCAGTTCCGGGTCCTACGAGCAGTACTTC. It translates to CASSSGSYEQYF.

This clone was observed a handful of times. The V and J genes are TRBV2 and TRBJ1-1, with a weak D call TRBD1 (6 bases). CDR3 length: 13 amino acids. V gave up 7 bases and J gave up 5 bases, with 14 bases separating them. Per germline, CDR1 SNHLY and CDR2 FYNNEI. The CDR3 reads CASNRDTRTEAFF. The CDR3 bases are TGTGCCAGCAATCGGGACACAAGGACTGAAGCTTTCTTT.

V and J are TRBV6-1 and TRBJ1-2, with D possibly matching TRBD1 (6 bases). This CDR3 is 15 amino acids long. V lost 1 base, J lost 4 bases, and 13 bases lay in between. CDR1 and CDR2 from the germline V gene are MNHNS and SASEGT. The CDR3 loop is CASSEENRAGYGYTF. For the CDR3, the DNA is TGTGCCAGCAGTGAAGAAAACAGGGCTGGCTATGGCTACACCTTC.

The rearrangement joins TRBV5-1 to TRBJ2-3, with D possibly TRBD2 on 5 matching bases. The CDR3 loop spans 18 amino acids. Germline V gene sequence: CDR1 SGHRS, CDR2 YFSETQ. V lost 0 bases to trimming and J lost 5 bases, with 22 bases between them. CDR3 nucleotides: TGCGCCAGCAGCTTGGCCGGTTTTCCGGGGTACGAGGGAGATACGCAGTATTTT. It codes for CASSLAGFPGYEGDTQYF.

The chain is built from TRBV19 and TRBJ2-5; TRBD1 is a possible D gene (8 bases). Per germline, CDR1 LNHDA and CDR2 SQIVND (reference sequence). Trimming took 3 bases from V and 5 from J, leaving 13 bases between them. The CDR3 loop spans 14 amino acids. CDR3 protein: CASSIVQGGETQYF. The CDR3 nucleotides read TGTGCCAGTAGTATCGTACAGGGGGGGGAGACCCAGTACTTC.

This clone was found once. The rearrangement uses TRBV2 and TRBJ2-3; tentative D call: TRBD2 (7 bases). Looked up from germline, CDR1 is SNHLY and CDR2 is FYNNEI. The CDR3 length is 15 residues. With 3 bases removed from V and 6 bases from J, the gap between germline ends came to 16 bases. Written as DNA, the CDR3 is TGTGCCAGCAGTGACCCCTCGGGGGGCAAGGATACGCAGTATTTT. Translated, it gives CASSDPSGGKDTQYF.

The CDR3 sequence is CASSLGRGLSAYNSPLHF. For the CDR3, the DNA is TGTGCCAGCAGCCTAGGCAGAGGGCTCTCCGCCTATAATTCACCCCTCCACTTT. V usage is TRBV4-2 and J usage is TRBJ1-6, with D hard to call. Germline V gives CDR1 LGHNA, CDR2 YNFKEQ. The CDR3 length is 18 residues. V dropped 4 bases and J dropped 2 bases, with 18 bases sitting between them.

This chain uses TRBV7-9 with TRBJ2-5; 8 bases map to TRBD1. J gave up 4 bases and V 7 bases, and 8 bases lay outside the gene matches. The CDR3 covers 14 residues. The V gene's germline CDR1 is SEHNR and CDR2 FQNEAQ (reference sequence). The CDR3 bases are TGTGCCAGCACCAAGCAGGGGGCCGGAGAGACCCAGTACTTC. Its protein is CASTKQGAGETQYF.

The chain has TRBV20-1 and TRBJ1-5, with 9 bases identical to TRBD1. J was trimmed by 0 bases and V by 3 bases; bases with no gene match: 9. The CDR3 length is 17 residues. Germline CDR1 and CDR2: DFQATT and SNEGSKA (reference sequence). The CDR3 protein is CSASDSWGQGSNQPQHF. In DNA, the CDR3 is TGCAGTGCTAGTGATTCTTGGGGACAGGGTAGCAATCAGCCCCAGCATTTT.

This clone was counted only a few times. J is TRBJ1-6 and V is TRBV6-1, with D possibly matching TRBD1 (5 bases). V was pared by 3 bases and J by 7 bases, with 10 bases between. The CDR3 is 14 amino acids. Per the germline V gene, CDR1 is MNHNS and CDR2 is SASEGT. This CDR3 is CASSDTGRNSPLHF. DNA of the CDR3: TGTGCCAGCAGTGACACAGGCCGGAATTCACCCCTCCACTTT.

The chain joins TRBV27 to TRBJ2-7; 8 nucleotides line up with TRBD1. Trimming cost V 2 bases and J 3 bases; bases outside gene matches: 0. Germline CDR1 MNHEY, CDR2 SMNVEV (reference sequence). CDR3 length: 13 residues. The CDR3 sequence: CASSLDRGYEQYF. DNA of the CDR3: TGTGCCAGCAGTTTAGACAGGGGCTACGAGCAGTACTTC.

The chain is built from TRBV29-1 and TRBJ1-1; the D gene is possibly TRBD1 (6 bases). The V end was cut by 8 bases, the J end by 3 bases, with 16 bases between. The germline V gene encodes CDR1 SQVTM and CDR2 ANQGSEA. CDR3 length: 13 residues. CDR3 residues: CSFGRGGDTEAFF. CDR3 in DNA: TGCAGCTTTGGCAGGGGTGGGGACACTGAAGCTTTCTTT.

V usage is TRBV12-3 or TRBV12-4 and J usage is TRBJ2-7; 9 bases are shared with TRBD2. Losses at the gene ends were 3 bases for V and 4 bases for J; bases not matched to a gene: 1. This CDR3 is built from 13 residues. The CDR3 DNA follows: TGTGCCAGCAGTTTTCTAGCGGGGTACGAGCAGTACTTC. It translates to CASSFLAGYEQYF.

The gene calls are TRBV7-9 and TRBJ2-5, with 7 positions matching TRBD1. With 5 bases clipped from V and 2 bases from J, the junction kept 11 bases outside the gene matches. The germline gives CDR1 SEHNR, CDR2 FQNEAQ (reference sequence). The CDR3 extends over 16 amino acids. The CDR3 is CASSPRGPGQQETQYF. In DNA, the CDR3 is TGTGCCAGCAGCCCCAGGGGACCGGGACAGCAAGAGACCCAGTACTTC. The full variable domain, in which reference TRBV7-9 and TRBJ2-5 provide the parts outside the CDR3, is DTGVSQNPRHKITKRGQNVTFRCDPISEHNRLYWYRQTLGQGPEFLTYFQNEAQLEKSRLLSDRFSAERPKGSFSTLEIQRTEQGDSAMYLCASSPRGPGQQETQYFGPGTRLLVL.

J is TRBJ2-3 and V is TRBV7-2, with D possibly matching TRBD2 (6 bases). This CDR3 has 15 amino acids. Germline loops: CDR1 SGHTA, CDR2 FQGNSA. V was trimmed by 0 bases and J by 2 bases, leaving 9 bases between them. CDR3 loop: CASSLAGTFTDTQYF. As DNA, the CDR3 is TGTGCCAGCAGCTTAGCGGGGACTTTCACAGATACGCAGTATTTT.

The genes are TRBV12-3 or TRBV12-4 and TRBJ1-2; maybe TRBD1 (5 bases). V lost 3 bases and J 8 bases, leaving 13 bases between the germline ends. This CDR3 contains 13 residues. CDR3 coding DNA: TGTGCCAGCAGTTTTTCAGGGTCGGACGGCTACACCTTC. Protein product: CASSFSGSDGYTF.

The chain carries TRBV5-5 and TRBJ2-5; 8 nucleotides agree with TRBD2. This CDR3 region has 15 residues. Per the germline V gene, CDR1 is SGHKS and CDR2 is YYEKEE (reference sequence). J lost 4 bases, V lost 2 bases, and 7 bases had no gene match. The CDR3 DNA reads TGTGCCAGCAGCTTTGTTAGCGGGGAAAGAGAGACCCAGTACTTC. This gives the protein CASSFVSGERETQYF.

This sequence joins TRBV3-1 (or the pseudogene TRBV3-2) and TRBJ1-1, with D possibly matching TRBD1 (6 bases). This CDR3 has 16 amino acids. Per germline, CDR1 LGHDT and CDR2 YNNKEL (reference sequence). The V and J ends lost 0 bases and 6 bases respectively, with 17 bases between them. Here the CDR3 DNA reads TGTGCCAGCAGCCAAGACCGAACGCAGGGGAGGGCTGAAGCTTTCTTT. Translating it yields CASSQDRTQGRAEAFF.

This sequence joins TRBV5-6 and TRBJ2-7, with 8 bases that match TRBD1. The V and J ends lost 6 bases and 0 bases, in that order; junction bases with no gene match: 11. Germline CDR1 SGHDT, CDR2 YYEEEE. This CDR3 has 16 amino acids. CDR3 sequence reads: CASIRQGLGGSYEQYF. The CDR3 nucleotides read TGTGCCAGCATCCGACAGGGGCTTGGGGGCTCCTACGAGCAGTACTTC.

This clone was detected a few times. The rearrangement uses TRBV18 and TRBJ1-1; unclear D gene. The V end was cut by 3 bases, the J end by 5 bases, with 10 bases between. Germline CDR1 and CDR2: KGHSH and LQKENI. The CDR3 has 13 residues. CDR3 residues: CASSPTRETEAFF. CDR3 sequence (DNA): TGTGCCAGCTCACCTACGAGAGAAACTGAAGCTTTCTTT.

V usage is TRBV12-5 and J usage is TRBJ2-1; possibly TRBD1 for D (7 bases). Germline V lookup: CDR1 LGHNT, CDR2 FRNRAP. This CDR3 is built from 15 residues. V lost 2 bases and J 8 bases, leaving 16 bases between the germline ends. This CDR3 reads CASGLQGGLKDEQFF. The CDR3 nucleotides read TGTGCTAGTGGTTTGCAGGGGGGCCTGAAGGATGAGCAGTTCTTC.

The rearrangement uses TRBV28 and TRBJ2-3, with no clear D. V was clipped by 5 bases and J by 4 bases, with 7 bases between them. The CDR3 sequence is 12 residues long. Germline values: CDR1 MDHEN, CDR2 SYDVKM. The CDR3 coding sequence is TGTGCCAGCAGTCTACCCTCAGATACGCAGTATTTT. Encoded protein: CASSLPSDTQYF.

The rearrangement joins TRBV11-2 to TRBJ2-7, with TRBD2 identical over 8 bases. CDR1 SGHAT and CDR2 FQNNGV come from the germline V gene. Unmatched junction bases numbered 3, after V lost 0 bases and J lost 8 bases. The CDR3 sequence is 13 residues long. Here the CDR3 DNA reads TGTGCCAGCAGCTTAGAGACTAGCGCTAAGCAGTACTTC. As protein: CASSLETSAKQYF.